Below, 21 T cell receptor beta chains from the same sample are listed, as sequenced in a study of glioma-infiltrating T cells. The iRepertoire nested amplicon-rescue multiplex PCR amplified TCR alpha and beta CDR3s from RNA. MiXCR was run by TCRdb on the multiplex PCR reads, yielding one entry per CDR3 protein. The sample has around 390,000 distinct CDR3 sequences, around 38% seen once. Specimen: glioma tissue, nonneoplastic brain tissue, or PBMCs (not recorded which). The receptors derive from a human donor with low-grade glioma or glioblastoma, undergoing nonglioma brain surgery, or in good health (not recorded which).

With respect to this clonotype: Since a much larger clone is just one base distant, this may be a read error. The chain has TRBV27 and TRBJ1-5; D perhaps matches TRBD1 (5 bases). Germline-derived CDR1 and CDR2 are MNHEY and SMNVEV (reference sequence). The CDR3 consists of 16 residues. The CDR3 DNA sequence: TGTGCCAGCAGGTTACCCCTCGACAGTTACGATCAGCCCCAGCGTTTT. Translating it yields CASRLPLDSYDQPQRF.

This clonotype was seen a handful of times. CDR3 sequence: CASSLDRVRDEQYF. DNA of the CDR3: TGTGCCAGCAGCCTAGACAGGGTTAGGGACGAGCAGTACTTC. The chain has TRBV4-2 and TRBJ2-7; 7 positions match TRBD1. The CDR3 loop spans 14 amino acids. The V and J ends lost 4 bases and 5 bases, in that order; junction bases with no gene match: 8. Germline V gene sequence: CDR1 LGHNA, CDR2 YNFKEQ.

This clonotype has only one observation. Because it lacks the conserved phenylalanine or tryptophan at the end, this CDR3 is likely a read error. CDR3 sequence (DNA): TGTGCCAGCATTTCCGGGGCGGATAGAGAGACCCAGTACCTC. This translates into CASISGADRETQYL. The chain links TRBV6-2 or TRBV6-3 to TRBJ2-5; D is perhaps TRBD1 or TRBD2 (5 bases each). Trimming removed 7 bases at V and 4 bases at J, with 16 bases between. The CDR3 consists of 14 residues. Germline V gene data show CDR1 as MNHEY and CDR2 as SVGEGT.

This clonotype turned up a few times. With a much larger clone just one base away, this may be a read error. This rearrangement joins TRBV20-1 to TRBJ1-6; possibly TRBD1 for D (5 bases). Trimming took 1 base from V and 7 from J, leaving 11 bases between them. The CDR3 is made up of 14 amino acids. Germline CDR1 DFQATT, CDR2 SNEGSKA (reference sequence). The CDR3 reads CSARVRTRNSPLHF. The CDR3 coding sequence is TGCAGTGCTAGAGTGCGGACAAGGAATTCACCCCTCCACTTT.

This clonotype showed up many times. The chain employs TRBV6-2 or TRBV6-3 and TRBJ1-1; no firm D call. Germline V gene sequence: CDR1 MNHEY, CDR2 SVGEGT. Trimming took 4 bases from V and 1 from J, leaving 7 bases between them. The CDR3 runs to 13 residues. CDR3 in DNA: TGTGCCAGCAGTTTTACGTCGAACACTGAAGCTTTCTTT. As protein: CASSFTSNTEAFF.

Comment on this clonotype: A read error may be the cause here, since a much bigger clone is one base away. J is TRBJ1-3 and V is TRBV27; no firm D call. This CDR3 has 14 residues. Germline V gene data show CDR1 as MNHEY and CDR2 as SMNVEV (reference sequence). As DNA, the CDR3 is TGTGCCAGCAGTTTCGCGGTTACTGGAATCACCATATATTTT. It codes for CASSFAVTGITIYF.

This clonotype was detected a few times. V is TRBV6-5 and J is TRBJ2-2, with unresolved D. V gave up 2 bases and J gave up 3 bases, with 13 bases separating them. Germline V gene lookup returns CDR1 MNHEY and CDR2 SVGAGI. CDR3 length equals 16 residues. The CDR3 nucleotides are TGTGCCAGCAGTTACGTGTCCCCAAGCCACACCGGGGAGCTGTTTTTT. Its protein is CASSYVSPSHTGELFF.

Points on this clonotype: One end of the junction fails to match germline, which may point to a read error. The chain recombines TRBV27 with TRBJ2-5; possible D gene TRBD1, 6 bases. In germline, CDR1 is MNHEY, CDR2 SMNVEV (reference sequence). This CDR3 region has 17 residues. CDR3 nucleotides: TGTGCCACCAGTGATTTGGGGGATTTGGGGGCCCAAGAGACCCAGTACTTC. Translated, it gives CATSDLGDLGAQETQYF.

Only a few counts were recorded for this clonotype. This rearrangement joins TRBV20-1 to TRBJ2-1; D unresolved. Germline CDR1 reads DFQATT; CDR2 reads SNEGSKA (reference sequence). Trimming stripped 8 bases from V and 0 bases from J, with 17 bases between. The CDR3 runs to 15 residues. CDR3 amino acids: CSPGQTDSSYNEQFF. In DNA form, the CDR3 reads TGCAGTCCCGGCCAAACGGATAGCTCCTACAATGAGCAGTTCTTC.

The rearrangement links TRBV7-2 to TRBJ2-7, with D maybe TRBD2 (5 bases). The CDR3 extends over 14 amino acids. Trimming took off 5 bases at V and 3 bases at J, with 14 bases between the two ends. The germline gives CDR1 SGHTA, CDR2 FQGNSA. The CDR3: CASSPGGLLYEQYF. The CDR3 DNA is TGTGCCAGCAGCCCCGGCGGGCTACTCTACGAGCAGTACTTC.

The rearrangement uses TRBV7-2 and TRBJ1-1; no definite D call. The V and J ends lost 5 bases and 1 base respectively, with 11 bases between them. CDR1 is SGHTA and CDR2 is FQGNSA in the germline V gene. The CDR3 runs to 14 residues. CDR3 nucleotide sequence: TGTACCAGCAGCCCGGAGGGAACGAACACTGAAGCTTTCTTT. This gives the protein CTSSPEGTNTEAFF.

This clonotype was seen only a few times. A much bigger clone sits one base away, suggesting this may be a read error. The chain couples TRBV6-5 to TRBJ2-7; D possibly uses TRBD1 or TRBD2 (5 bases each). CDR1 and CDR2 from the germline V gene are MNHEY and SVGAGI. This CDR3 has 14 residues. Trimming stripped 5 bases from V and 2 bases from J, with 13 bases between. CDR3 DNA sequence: TGTGCCAGCAGTCCACCGGGACGGACCTACGAGCAGTACTTC. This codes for CASSPPGRTYEQYF.

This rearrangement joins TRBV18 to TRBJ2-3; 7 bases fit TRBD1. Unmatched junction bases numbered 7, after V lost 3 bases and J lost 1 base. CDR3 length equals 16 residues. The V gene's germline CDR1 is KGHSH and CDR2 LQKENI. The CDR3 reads CASSPRRGRRTDTQYF. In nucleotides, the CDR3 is TGTGCCAGCTCACCGAGAAGGGGGCGACGCACAGATACGCAGTATTTT.

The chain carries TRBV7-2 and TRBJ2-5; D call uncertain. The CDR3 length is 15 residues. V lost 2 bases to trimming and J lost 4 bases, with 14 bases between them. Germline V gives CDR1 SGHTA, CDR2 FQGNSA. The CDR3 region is CASSLMGRVAETQYF. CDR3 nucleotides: TGTGCCAGCAGCTTAATGGGCCGGGTAGCAGAGACCCAGTACTTC.

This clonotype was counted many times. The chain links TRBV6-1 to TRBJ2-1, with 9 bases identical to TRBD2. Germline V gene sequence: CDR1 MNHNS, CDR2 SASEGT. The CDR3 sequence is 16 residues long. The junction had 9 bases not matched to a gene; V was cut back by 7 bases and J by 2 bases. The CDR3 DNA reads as TGTGCCAGCATACTAGCGGGCACGAACCCCTACAATGAGCAGTTCTTC. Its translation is CASILAGTNPYNEQFF.

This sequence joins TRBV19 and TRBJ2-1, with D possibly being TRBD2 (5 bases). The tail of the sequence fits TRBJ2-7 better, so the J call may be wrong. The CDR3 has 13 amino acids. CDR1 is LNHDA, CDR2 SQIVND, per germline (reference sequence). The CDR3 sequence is CASSIITGSEQYF. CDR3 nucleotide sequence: TGTGCCAGTAGTATAATTACGGGAAGCGAGCAGTACTTC.

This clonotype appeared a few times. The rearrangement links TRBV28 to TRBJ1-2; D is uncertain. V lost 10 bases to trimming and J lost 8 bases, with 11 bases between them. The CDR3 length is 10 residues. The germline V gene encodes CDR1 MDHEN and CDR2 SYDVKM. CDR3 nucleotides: TGTGCCACCGGGGTTAGGGGCTACACCTTC. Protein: CATGVRGYTF.

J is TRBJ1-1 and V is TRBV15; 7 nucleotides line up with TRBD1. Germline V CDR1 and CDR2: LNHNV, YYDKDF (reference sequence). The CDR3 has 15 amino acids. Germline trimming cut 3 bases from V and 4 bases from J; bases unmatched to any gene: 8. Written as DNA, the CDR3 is TGTGCCACCAGCAGTCCCAGGACAGGAACCACTGAAGCTTTCTTT. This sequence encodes CATSSPRTGTTEAFF.

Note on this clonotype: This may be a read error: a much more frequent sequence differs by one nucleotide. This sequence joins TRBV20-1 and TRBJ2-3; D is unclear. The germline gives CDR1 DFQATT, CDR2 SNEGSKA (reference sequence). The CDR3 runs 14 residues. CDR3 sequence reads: CSARDSRTTYTQYF. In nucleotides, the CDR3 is TGCAGTGCTAGAGATAGCAGGACCACATATACGCAGTATTTT.

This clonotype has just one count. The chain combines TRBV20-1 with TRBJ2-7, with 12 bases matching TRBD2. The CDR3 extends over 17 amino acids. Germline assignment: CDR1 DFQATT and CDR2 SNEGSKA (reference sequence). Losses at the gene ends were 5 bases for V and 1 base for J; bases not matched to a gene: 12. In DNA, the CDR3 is TGCAGTGCTGCGGGGACTAGCGGGCGGCCGATATCCTACGAGCAGTACTTC. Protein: CSAAGTSGRPISYEQYF.

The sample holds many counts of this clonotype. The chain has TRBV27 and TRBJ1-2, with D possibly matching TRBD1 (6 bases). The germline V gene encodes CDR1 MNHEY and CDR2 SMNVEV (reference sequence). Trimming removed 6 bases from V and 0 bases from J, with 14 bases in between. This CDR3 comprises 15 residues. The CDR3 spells CASSVGAVPNYGYTF. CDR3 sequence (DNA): TGTGCCAGCAGCGTGGGGGCAGTACCTAACTATGGCTACACCTTC.